Listed below are T cell receptor beta chains from one sample, sequenced in a study of shared clonotypes between healthy human individuals. The data were produced by immunoSEQ multiplex PCR, yet TCRdb's version contains in-frame clones alone and is incomplete. The data show roughly 680,000 clones, with over 60% seen just once and 1.8% held by the top ten. The sample taken for sequencing was memory CD4+ T cells sorted from blood. Receptors originate from a woman aged 25 to 39 in good health. CDR3s include the opening cysteine and the closing phenylalanine or tryptophan. D genes are given only for firm matches. Clone size appears in some rows only: once, few, many, or a class for an expanded clone.

d_gene: TRBD2
v_gene: TRBV6-1
abundance: .
j_gene: TRBJ2-7
CDR3nt: TGTGCCAGCAGGGGGAGGGCAGAGTCCTACGAGCAGTACTTC
CDR3aa: CASRGRAESYEQYF

d_gene: .
v_gene: TRBV5-6
abundance: .
j_gene: TRBJ2-3
CDR3nt: TGTGCCAGCAGCTTGGGGCAGGCTAGAGATACGCAGTATTTT
CDR3aa: CASSLGQARDTQYF

d_gene: TRBD1
v_gene: TRBV5-1
abundance: .
j_gene: TRBJ1-1
CDR3nt: TGCGCCAGCAGCGACAGGACAGGGGAATTTGGAGCTTTCTTT
CDR3aa: CASSDRTGEFGAFF

d_gene: .
v_gene: TRBV7-3
abundance: .
j_gene: TRBJ1-1
CDR3nt: TGTGCCAGCAGCTTAAATCACTGGAACACTGAAGCTTTCTTT
CDR3aa: CASSLNHWNTEAFF

d_gene: TRBD2
v_gene: TRBV15
abundance: .
j_gene: TRBJ2-5
CDR3nt: TGTGCCACCAGCAGAGCTCGGGGGGTGGAGACCCAGTACTTC
CDR3aa: CATSRARGVETQYF

d_gene: TRBD2
v_gene: TRBV5-1
abundance: .
j_gene: TRBJ2-1
CDR3nt: TGCGCCAGCAGCAACGCACTAGCGGAGTACAATGAGCAGTTCTTC
CDR3aa: CASSNALAEYNEQFF

d_gene: .
v_gene: TRBV9
abundance: .
j_gene: TRBJ2-1
CDR3nt: TGTGCCAGCAGCGTAGGTAGACGCAACAATGAGCAGTTCTTC
CDR3aa: CASSVGRRNNEQFF

d_gene: .
v_gene: TRBV5-1
abundance: .
j_gene: TRBJ2-1
CDR3nt: TGCGCCAGCAGCTTATTAGTAGCAGGCAATGAGCAGTTCTTC
CDR3aa: CASSLLVAGNEQFF

d_gene: TRBD2
v_gene: TRBV29-1
abundance: .
j_gene: TRBJ2-7
CDR3nt: TGCAGCGTGGCCGGGACTAGGCGGGGGGACGAGCAGTACTTC
CDR3aa: CSVAGTRRGDEQYF

d_gene: .
v_gene: TRBV2
abundance: .
j_gene: TRBJ2-7
CDR3nt: TGTGCCAGCAGTGGCGGAGGTCAGGGGTTCTACGAGCAGTACTTC
CDR3aa: CASSGGGQGFYEQYF

d_gene: TRBD1
v_gene: TRBV11-3
abundance: .
j_gene: TRBJ2-1
CDR3nt: TGTGCCAGCAGCTTAGATGATAAACGGGACAGGGCATACAATGAGCAGTTCTTC
CDR3aa: CASSLDDKRDRAYNEQFF

d_gene: .
v_gene: TRBV6-1
abundance: .
j_gene: TRBJ1-4
CDR3nt: TGTGCCAGCAGTGTCCGAAACAGTGCAACTAATGAAAAACTGTTTTTT
CDR3aa: CASSVRNSATNEKLFF

d_gene: .
v_gene: TRBV28
abundance: once
j_gene: TRBJ1-2
CDR3nt: TGTGCCAGCAGTTTACCCGGTGGAGGGACAAGTTATGGCTACACCTTC
CDR3aa: CASSLPGGGTSYGYTF

d_gene: .
v_gene: TRBV6-1
abundance: .
j_gene: TRBJ2-1
CDR3nt: TGTGCCAGCAGACTAGCCCTCACTGTCAATGAGCAGTTCTTC
CDR3aa: CASRLALTVNEQFF

d_gene: TRBD1
v_gene: TRBV7-8
abundance: .
j_gene: TRBJ2-6
CDR3nt: TGTGCCAGCAGCTCACAGGGGGCCCGGTTCTCTGGGGCCAACGTCCTGACTTTC
CDR3aa: CASSSQGARFSGANVLTF

d_gene: .
v_gene: TRBV6-6
abundance: .
j_gene: TRBJ2-7
CDR3nt: TGTGCCAGCAGAGGGTTACAGGGTCTCCTCGAGCAGTACTTC
CDR3aa: CASRGLQGLLEQYF

d_gene: .
v_gene: TRBV4-1
abundance: .
j_gene: TRBJ1-2
CDR3nt: TGCGCCAGCAGCCAAGCGAGTGCTGAGGGGAACTATGGCTACACCTTC
CDR3aa: CASSQASAEGNYGYTF

d_gene: TRBD2
v_gene: TRBV11-2
abundance: .
j_gene: TRBJ2-1
CDR3nt: TGTGCCAGCAGCAGATATGGACTAGCGGGATCGAATGAGCAGTTCTTC
CDR3aa: CASSRYGLAGSNEQFF

d_gene: .
v_gene: TRBV18
abundance: .
j_gene: TRBJ1-3
CDR3nt: TGTGCCAGCTCACCAGACCGGAAGGGAAACACCATATATTTT
CDR3aa: CASSPDRKGNTIYF

d_gene: TRBD1
v_gene: TRBV4-1
abundance: .
j_gene: TRBJ2-6
CDR3nt: TGCGCCAGCAGCCACCCCCGGGACAGGGACTCTGGGGCCAACGTCCTGACTTTC
CDR3aa: CASSHPRDRDSGANVLTF

d_gene: TRBD2
v_gene: TRBV7-9
abundance: .
j_gene: TRBJ2-1
CDR3nt: TGTGCCAGCAGCTTATTACCCCTAGCGGGAGGGGCGAATGAGCAGTTCTTC
CDR3aa: CASSLLPLAGGANEQFF

d_gene: .
v_gene: TRBV25-1
abundance: .
j_gene: TRBJ2-5
CDR3nt: TGTGCCAGCAGTGGTAGGACGCTATACCACCAAGAGACCCAGTACTTC
CDR3aa: CASSGRTLYHQETQYF

d_gene: .
v_gene: TRBV5-4
abundance: .
j_gene: TRBJ1-2
CDR3nt: TGTGCCAGCAGCTTGGAAACGTGGGGCTACACCTTC
CDR3aa: CASSLETWGYTF

d_gene: .
v_gene: TRBV18
abundance: .
j_gene: TRBJ2-2
CDR3nt: TGTGCCAGCTCACCGCAGGGAATGGACACCGGGGAGCTGTTTTTT
CDR3aa: CASSPQGMDTGELFF

d_gene: .
v_gene: TRBV6-5
abundance: .
j_gene: TRBJ2-7
CDR3nt: TGTGCCAGCAGGTTTACAGGTGGCTACGAGCAGTACTTC
CDR3aa: CASRFTGGYEQYF

d_gene: .
v_gene: TRBV30
abundance: .
j_gene: TRBJ2-6
CDR3nt: TGTGCCTGGAGGAGAGACTCTGGGGCCAACGTCCTGACTTTC
CDR3aa: CAWRRDSGANVLTF

d_gene: TRBD2
v_gene: TRBV9
abundance: few
j_gene: TRBJ2-6
CDR3nt: TGTGCCAGCAGCCCTCGAGGAGCGGGGAGCTCTGGGGCCAACGTCCTGACTTTC
CDR3aa: CASSPRGAGSSGANVLTF

d_gene: TRBD1
v_gene: TRBV2
abundance: .
j_gene: TRBJ1-2
CDR3nt: TGTGCCAGCAGGGGGACAGGGTTCAGTCAGTCGTCTGGCTACACCTTC
CDR3aa: CASRGTGFSQSSGYTF

d_gene: TRBD1
v_gene: TRBV5-4
abundance: .
j_gene: TRBJ2-7
CDR3nt: TGTGCCAGCAGCTTATCAGGGGGCAGGTACGAGCAGTACTTC
CDR3aa: CASSLSGGRYEQYF

d_gene: .
v_gene: TRBV28
abundance: many
j_gene: TRBJ1-4
CDR3nt: TGTGCCAGCAGTTTATTCCAAGTTGGCCGAGGGACTAATGAAAAACTGTTTTTT
CDR3aa: CASSLFQVGRGTNEKLFF

d_gene: TRBD2
v_gene: TRBV5-1
abundance: .
j_gene: TRBJ2-3
CDR3nt: TGCGCCAGCAGCGACAGTAGCGGGAGAGATACGCAGTATTTT
CDR3aa: CASSDSSGRDTQYF

d_gene: TRBD1
v_gene: TRBV18
abundance: .
j_gene: TRBJ1-1
CDR3nt: TGTGCCAGCTCACCGCTGGACAGGAAGAACACTGAAGCTTTCTTT
CDR3aa: CASSPLDRKNTEAFF

d_gene: TRBD2
v_gene: TRBV18
abundance: .
j_gene: TRBJ2-1
CDR3nt: TGTGCCAGCTCACCCGGCCTAGCGGGAGGCGGGAATCCACGTGAGCAGTTCTTC
CDR3aa: CASSPGLAGGGNPREQFF

d_gene: .
v_gene: TRBV19
abundance: .
j_gene: TRBJ2-7
CDR3nt: TGTGCCAGTAGTAGAAGGGGGGACAGCTACGAGCAGTACTTC
CDR3aa: CASSRRGDSYEQYF

d_gene: .
v_gene: TRBV11-2
abundance: .
j_gene: TRBJ1-1
CDR3nt: TGTGCCAGCAGCTTAGACAGGGGTGAAGCTTTCTTT
CDR3aa: CASSLDRGEAFF

d_gene: .
v_gene: TRBV30
abundance: .
j_gene: TRBJ2-1
CDR3nt: TGTGCCTGGAGTGTTGGCACGTACAATGAGCAGTTCTTC
CDR3aa: CAWSVGTYNEQFF

d_gene: TRBD2
v_gene: TRBV19
abundance: .
j_gene: TRBJ2-6
CDR3nt: TGTGCCAGTAGTCACCCCGGTAGCGGGAGTTTCGGGGCCAACGTCCTGACTTTC
CDR3aa: CASSHPGSGSFGANVLTF

d_gene: .
v_gene: TRBV7-2
abundance: .
j_gene: TRBJ1-4
CDR3nt: TGTGCCAGCAGCTTAGGGCGCAGGGTAACTAATGAAAAACTGTTTTTT
CDR3aa: CASSLGRRVTNEKLFF

d_gene: .
v_gene: TRBV7-3
abundance: .
j_gene: TRBJ1-2
CDR3nt: TGTGCCAGCAGCGCCGGGCCCAACTATGGCTACACCTTC
CDR3aa: CASSAGPNYGYTF

d_gene: .
v_gene: TRBV30
abundance: .
j_gene: TRBJ2-7
CDR3nt: TGTGCCTGGAGTAACCGGGGAAGAAGCTCCTACGAGCAGTACTTC
CDR3aa: CAWSNRGRSSYEQYF

d_gene: .
v_gene: TRBV6-5
abundance: .
j_gene: TRBJ1-1
CDR3nt: TGTGCCAGCAGTTACTCATCGGTGGGGATCCGGACTGAAGCTTTCTTT
CDR3aa: CASSYSSVGIRTEAFF

d_gene: .
v_gene: TRBV5-1
abundance: few
j_gene: TRBJ2-1
CDR3nt: TGCGCCAGCAGCCACGACACAGTAGGGTACAATGAGCAGTTCTTC
CDR3aa: CASSHDTVGYNEQFF

d_gene: .
v_gene: TRBV5-8
abundance: few
j_gene: TRBJ1-4
CDR3nt: TGTGCCAGCAGCTTGGTGGGCACCGGGGATGAAAAACTGTTTTTT
CDR3aa: CASSLVGTGDEKLFF

d_gene: .
v_gene: TRBV5-1
abundance: .
j_gene: TRBJ2-3
CDR3nt: TGCGCCAGCAGTGTCTCGGTTCTCACAGATACGCAGTATTTT
CDR3aa: CASSVSVLTDTQYF

d_gene: .
v_gene: TRBV28
abundance: few
j_gene: TRBJ1-5
CDR3nt: TGTGCCAGCAGTTTATTGTCAGGGTCCCTCAATCAGCCCCAGCATTTT
CDR3aa: CASSLLSGSLNQPQHF

d_gene: TRBD1
v_gene: TRBV18
abundance: once
j_gene: TRBJ2-5
CDR3nt: TGTGCCAGCTCACCACAGGCACAGGGGGAGAGGACCCAGTACTTC
CDR3aa: CASSPQAQGERTQYF

d_gene: TRBD1
v_gene: TRBV27
abundance: .
j_gene: TRBJ1-2
CDR3nt: TGTGCCAGCAGTTCACCGACAGGGGACTATGGCTACACCTTC
CDR3aa: CASSSPTGDYGYTF

d_gene: TRBD2
v_gene: TRBV15
abundance: .
j_gene: TRBJ2-2
CDR3nt: TGTGCCACCAGCAGGGGGGGACTAGCGGGAGTCGCCGGGGAGCTGTTTTTT
CDR3aa: CATSRGGLAGVAGELFF

d_gene: .
v_gene: TRBV30
abundance: .
j_gene: TRBJ1-1
CDR3nt: TGTGCCTGGAGTCCACAGGGAGAAGGGTTCACTGAAGCTTTCTTT
CDR3aa: CAWSPQGEGFTEAFF

d_gene: TRBD2
v_gene: TRBV2
abundance: few
j_gene: TRBJ2-1
CDR3nt: TGTGCCAGCAGGGGACTAGCGGGAGTCCCCGGGCGGGAGCAGTTCTTC
CDR3aa: CASRGLAGVPGREQFF

d_gene: TRBD1
v_gene: TRBV5-6
abundance: few
j_gene: TRBJ1-2
CDR3nt: TGTGCCAGCAGCGCAACCGGGACAGGGTATGGTGGCTACACCTTC
CDR3aa: CASSATGTGYGGYTF

d_gene: .
v_gene: TRBV29-1
abundance: medium-sized
j_gene: TRBJ2-3
CDR3nt: TGCAGCGTAGAGAACGGCGGTACGCAGTATTTT
CDR3aa: CSVENGGTQYF

d_gene: .
v_gene: TRBV5-6
abundance: .
j_gene: TRBJ2-5
CDR3nt: TGTGCCAGCAGCCAAGGTATGGGGGAGACCCAGTACTTC
CDR3aa: CASSQGMGETQYF

d_gene: .
v_gene: TRBV7-6
abundance: .
j_gene: TRBJ2-1
CDR3nt: TGTGCCAGCAGCTTAGCTTCGGGCCCTCTCAATGAGCAGTTCTTC
CDR3aa: CASSLASGPLNEQFF

d_gene: .
v_gene: TRBV7-8
abundance: .
j_gene: TRBJ2-2
CDR3nt: TGTGCCAGCAGCTTAGCGAGGGACCCTCTCTTGGGGGAGCTGTTTTTT
CDR3aa: CASSLARDPLLGELFF

d_gene: .
v_gene: TRBV5-4
abundance: once
j_gene: TRBJ2-2
CDR3nt: TGTGCCAGCAGCCTTAGGACGGTGTCGAACACCGGGGAGCTGTTTTTT
CDR3aa: CASSLRTVSNTGELFF

d_gene: .
v_gene: TRBV19
abundance: once
j_gene: TRBJ1-2
CDR3nt: TGTGCCAGTAGCACGTCTAGCCCTCCTAACTATGGCTACACCTTC
CDR3aa: CASSTSSPPNYGYTF

d_gene: .
v_gene: TRBV5-1
abundance: few
j_gene: TRBJ2-3
CDR3nt: TGCGCCAGCAGCTTGGAGCAAACCACAGATACGCAGTATTTT
CDR3aa: CASSLEQTTDTQYF

d_gene: .
v_gene: TRBV6-6
abundance: once
j_gene: TRBJ1-3
CDR3nt: TGTGCCAGCAGTTCGTACAGGAACTCTGGAAACACCATATATTTT
CDR3aa: CASSSYRNSGNTIYF

d_gene: .
v_gene: TRBV5-5
abundance: once
j_gene: TRBJ1-5
CDR3nt: TGTGCCAGCAGCTTACAGGGAGGGAACAATCAGCCCCAGCATTTT
CDR3aa: CASSLQGGNNQPQHF